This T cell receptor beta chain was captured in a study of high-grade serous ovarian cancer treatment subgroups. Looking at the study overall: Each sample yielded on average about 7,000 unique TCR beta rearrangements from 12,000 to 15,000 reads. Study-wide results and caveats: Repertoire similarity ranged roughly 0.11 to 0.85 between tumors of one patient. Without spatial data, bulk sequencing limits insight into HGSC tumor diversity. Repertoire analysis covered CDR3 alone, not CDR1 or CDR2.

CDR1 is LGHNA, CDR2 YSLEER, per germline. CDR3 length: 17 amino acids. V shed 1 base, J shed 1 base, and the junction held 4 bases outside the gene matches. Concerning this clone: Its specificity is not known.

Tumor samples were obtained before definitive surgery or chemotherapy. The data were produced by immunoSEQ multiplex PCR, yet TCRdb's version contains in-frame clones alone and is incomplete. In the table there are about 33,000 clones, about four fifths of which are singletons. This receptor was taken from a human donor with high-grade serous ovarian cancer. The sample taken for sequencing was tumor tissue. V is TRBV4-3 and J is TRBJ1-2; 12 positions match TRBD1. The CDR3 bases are TGCGCCAGCAGCCAAGGGGACAGGGGGCGCGATAACTATGGCTACACCTTC. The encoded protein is CASSQGDRGRDNYGYTF.